These 17 T cell receptor beta chains originate from one sample sequenced in a study of cytomegalovirus exposure and HLA in healthy donors. Profiling relied on immunoSEQ multiplex PCR, and the TCRdb table lists in-frame clones only, not all of them. The sample lists around 300,000 clones; roughly 87% were seen once. Sequenced: PBMCs. The receptors come from a man aged 25-45 years in good health and CMV-seronegative.

The chain employs TRBV6-5 and TRBJ1-3, with D perhaps TRBD1 (6 bases). Germline CDR1 and CDR2: MNHEY and SVGAGI. This CDR3 is 15 amino acids long. V was trimmed by 2 bases and J by 0 bases, leaving 8 bases between them. The CDR3 protein is CASSYGQYSGNTIYF. CDR3 in DNA: TGTGCCAGCAGTTACGGACAGTACTCTGGAAACACCATATATTTT.

The rearrangement uses TRBV7-2 and TRBJ2-5; 8 bases map to TRBD1. The CDR3 is 14 amino acids. The J segment lost 5 bases and the V segment lost 5 bases, leaving 7 bases of the junction unmatched. CDR1 and CDR2 from the germline V gene are SGHTA and FQGNSA. The CDR3 loop is CASSLDRGWETQYF. CDR3 nucleotides: TGTGCCAGCAGCCTCGACAGGGGATGGGAGACCCAGTACTTC.

This sequence joins TRBV5-6 and TRBJ2-2; TRBD1 might be the D (6 bases). The CDR3 length is 16 residues. Germline CDR1 is SGHDT and CDR2 is YYEEEE. V lost 1 base to trimming and J lost 4 bases, with 14 bases between them. The CDR3, as DNA: TGTGCCAGCAGCTTGATGCGGACACAGGGCACCGGGGAGCTGTTTTTT. Translating it yields CASSLMRTQGTGELFF.

This clone was found once. The CDR3 region is CASSVVSGGKSYNEQFF. The CDR3, as DNA: TGTGCCAGCAGCGTAGTTAGCGGGGGGAAGTCCTACAATGAGCAGTTCTTC. This chain uses TRBV9 with TRBJ2-1; 10 nucleotides agree with TRBD2. Per the germline V gene, CDR1 is SGDLS and CDR2 is YYNGEE. This CDR3 is 17 amino acids long. V shed 0 bases, J shed 1 base, and the junction held 4 bases outside the gene matches.

V and J are TRBV27 and TRBJ2-5, with 10 bases matching TRBD2. The CDR3 loop spans 15 amino acids. Unmatched junction bases numbered 7, after V lost 5 bases and J lost 4 bases. CDR1 and CDR2 (germline): MNHEY, SMNVEV (reference sequence). CDR3: CASSPSGGEGETQYF. In nucleotides, the CDR3 is TGTGCCAGCAGTCCCAGCGGGGGGGAGGGAGAGACCCAGTACTTC.

The chain has TRBV11-3 and TRBJ2-1; perhaps TRBD1 as D (6 bases). Trimming cost V 5 bases and J 8 bases, with 22 bases left between them. The germline CDR1 and CDR2 sequences are SGHNT and YENEEA. The CDR3 consists of 16 residues. The CDR3 bases are TGTGCCAGCAGCAACCGGGACAAGGCGTTTGGGGATGAGCAGTTCTTC. Translated, it gives CASSNRDKAFGDEQFF. The entire variable domain, with the rest obtained from reference TRBV11-3 and TRBJ2-1, is as follows: EAGVVQSPRYKIIEKKQPVAFWCNPISGHNTLYWYLQNLGQGPELLIRYENEEAVDDSQLPKDRFSAERLKGVDSTLKIQPAELGDSAVYLCASSNRDKAFGDEQFFGPGTRLTVL.

J is TRBJ1-3 and V is TRBV10-3, with a weak D call TRBD1 (5 bases). Germline V gene lookup returns CDR1 ENHRY and CDR2 SYGVKD. V dropped 3 bases and J dropped 6 bases, with 12 bases sitting between them. The CDR3 contains 14 residues. The CDR3: CAISERGGENTIYF. CDR3 nucleotide sequence: TGTGCCATCAGTGAACGGGGAGGGGAAAACACCATATATTTT.

The J gene is TRBJ1-4, the V gene TRBV4-3, with D unclear. CDR1 is LGHNA and CDR2 is YSLEER in the germline V gene. The V end lost 1 base, the J end lost 0 bases, and 12 bases lay between the germline ends. The CDR3 is made up of 17 amino acids. The CDR3 reads CASSQVRGFATNEKLFF. The CDR3, as DNA: TGCGCCAGCAGCCAAGTACGGGGATTTGCAACTAATGAAAAACTGTTTTTT.

V gene TRBV4-1 combines with J gene TRBJ2-1; TRBD1 agrees at 8 bases. The CDR3 contains 12 residues. In germline, CDR1 is MGHRA, CDR2 YSYEKL. CDR3 sequence: CATGTGRNEQFF. Written as DNA, the CDR3 is TGCGCGACAGGGACAGGTCGCAATGAGCAGTTCTTC.

This chain links TRBV5-1 with TRBJ1-3; TRBD1 might be the D (5 bases). Germline values: CDR1 SGHRS, CDR2 YFSETQ. The CDR3 contains 17 residues. V lost 1 base, J lost 4 bases, and 18 bases lay in between. Here the CDR3 reads CASSLSGAQTGGNTIYF. In DNA form, the CDR3 reads TGCGCCAGCAGCTTGTCTGGGGCCCAGACTGGAGGAAACACCATATATTTT. Variable domain in full (rest from reference TRBV5-1 and TRBJ1-3): KAGVTQTPRYLIKTRGQQVTLSCSPISGHRSVSWYQQTPGQGLQFLFEYFSETQRNKGNFPGRFSGRQFSNSRSEMNVSTLELGDSALYLCASSLSGAQTGGNTIYFGEGSWLTVV.

The genes are TRBV9 and TRBJ1-1; D might be TRBD1 (5 bases). Germline CDR1 and CDR2: SGDLS and YYNGEE. Deletions cut 0 bases from V and 5 bases from J, with 14 bases between. This CDR3 is built from 15 residues. CDR3 nucleotides: TGTGCCAGCAGCGTAGAAGGTGTCGGGGGGACTGAAGCTTTCTTT. Its protein is CASSVEGVGGTEAFF.

V usage is TRBV4-1 and J usage is TRBJ2-4; D is perhaps TRBD2 (5 bases). The CDR3 covers 16 residues. The germline CDR1 and CDR2 sequences are MGHRA and YSYEKL. V lost 2 bases and J 1 base, leaving 12 bases between the germline ends. CDR3 amino acids: CASSQTLAGAKNIQYF. DNA of the CDR3: TGCGCCAGCAGCCAAACCCTAGCAGGTGCCAAAAACATTCAGTACTTC.

The chain carries TRBV6-6 and TRBJ2-7, with D possibly matching TRBD1 (6 bases). The CDR3 has 13 amino acids. Germline V gene sequence: CDR1 MNHNY, CDR2 SVGAGI (reference sequence). V was clipped by 2 bases and J by 4 bases, with 9 bases between them. CDR3 residues: CASSYTDRYEQYF. The CDR3 DNA sequence: TGTGCCAGCAGTTACACGGACAGATACGAGCAGTACTTC.

The gene calls are TRBV18 and TRBJ2-1; TRBD1 aligns across 9 bases. CDR3 length: 15 amino acids. Germline assignment: CDR1 KGHSH and CDR2 LQKENI. Unmatched junction bases numbered 12, after V lost 8 bases and J lost 7 bases. CDR3 residues: CASLTTDRGINEQFF. For the CDR3, the DNA is TGTGCCAGCCTCACAACGGACAGGGGAATTAATGAGCAGTTCTTC.

This CDR3 reads CATSRGGLNSPLHF. DNA of the CDR3: TGTGCCACCAGCAGGGGAGGGCTCAATTCACCCCTCCACTTT. The chain uses TRBV15 and TRBJ1-6; no firm D call. V was pared by 3 bases and J by 7 bases, with 10 bases between. The CDR3 covers 14 residues. From germline, CDR1 is LNHNV and CDR2 YYDKDF (reference sequence). Full variable domain (remainder filled in from reference TRBV15 and TRBJ1-6): DAMVIQNPRYQVTQFGKPVTLSCSQTLNHNVMYWYQQKSSQAPKLLFHYYDKDFNNEADTPDNFQSRRPNTSFCFLDIRSPGLGDTAMYLCATSRGGLNSPLHFGNGTRLTVT.

The chain links TRBV5-1 to TRBJ2-7, with TRBD1 identical over 10 bases. The junction had 7 bases not matched to a gene; V was cut back by 1 base and J by 3 bases. Per the germline V gene, CDR1 is SGHRS and CDR2 is YFSETQ. The CDR3 is 16 amino acids. The CDR3 here is CASSLRDRGHSYEQYF. Written as DNA, the CDR3 is TGCGCCAGCAGCTTGAGAGACAGGGGGCATAGCTACGAGCAGTACTTC.

This chain connects TRBV6-5 to TRBJ1-2; possibly TRBD1 for D (6 bases). V was cut by 5 bases and J by 7 bases, with 17 bases left in between. The germline CDR1 and CDR2 sequences are MNHEY and SVGAGI. The CDR3 totals 14 residues. CDR3 nucleotide sequence: TGTGCCAGCAGTGCCTACAGGGCTTTAAGTGGCTACACCTTC. Amino acids: CASSAYRALSGYTF.